This TCR beta chain was sequenced in a study of cytomegalovirus exposure and HLA in healthy donors. Overall study results and limits: Immune exposure information available was restricted to CMV serostatus. In the analysis, some V segments, TRBV6-2 and TRBV6-3 included, were excluded as indistinguishable.

A remark on this clone: Its specificity is unknown.

The trim removed 0 bases at V and 2 bases at J, leaving 1 base unmatched. This CDR3 spans 16 amino acids. The germline V gene encodes CDR1 MGHRA and CDR2 YSYEKL. PCR involved 60 Vbeta and 13 Jbeta primers. Method: immunoSEQ multiplex PCR; TCRdb's copy keeps in-frame clones and lacks some. The sample includes around 140,000 clones, approximately 10% of them seen just once. Input material: PBMCs. The TCR comes from a middle-aged woman in good health and CMV-seropositive. The V gene is TRBV4-1, the J gene TRBJ2-1; 10 bases are a match to TRBD2. CDR3 sequence reads: CASSQDLAGAYNEQFF. As DNA, the CDR3 is TGCGCCAGCAGCCAAGATCTAGCGGGGGCCTACAATGAGCAGTTCTTC.